The 25 T cell receptor beta chains given below trace back to one sample, sequenced in a study of CD8 T cells in ankylosing spondylitis. TCRdb called the 5' RACE reads again in MiXCR, with one record for every CDR3 protein. Seen here are 40,000 to 55,000 distinct CDR3 sequences, 7.4% observed once, and the top ten hold over 7%. Sequenced: blood, either unsorted or a sorted T cell fraction (not recorded which). The receptor source for this set is a female donor with ankylosing spondylitis or in good health (not recorded which).

This clonotype was counted ten times or more. The chain is built from TRBV20-1 and TRBJ2-1, with TRBD2 matching over 10 bases. The germline V gene encodes CDR1 DFQATT and CDR2 SNEGSKA (reference sequence). The CDR3 is 16 residues long. V trimming: 0 bases; J trimming: 5 bases; junction bases outside the gene matches: 7. The CDR3 here is CSARDSGTSEDNEQFF. The CDR3, as DNA: TGCAGTGCTAGAGACTCCGGGACTAGCGAAGACAATGAGCAGTTCTTC.

This rearrangement joins TRBV5-4 to TRBJ2-4; perhaps TRBD2 as D (6 bases). Deletions cut 10 bases from V and 5 bases from J, with 13 bases between. The CDR3 runs 12 residues. Germline-derived CDR1 and CDR2 are SGHNT and YYREEE (reference sequence). The CDR3 sequence is CAASGGENIQYF. The CDR3 bases are TGTGCCGCCTCTGGAGGGGAAAACATTCAGTACTTC.

This clonotype appeared many times. The chain couples TRBV29-1 to TRBJ2-3, with 7 bases aligning to TRBD1. Germline trimming cut 6 bases from V and 5 bases from J; bases unmatched to any gene: 8. Germline-derived CDR1 and CDR2 are SQVTM and ANQGSEA. The CDR3 spans 13 residues. The CDR3 sequence: CSVDRQGRDTQYF. The CDR3, as DNA: TGCAGCGTGGACAGACAGGGAAGAGATACGCAGTATTTT.

The rearrangement uses TRBV11-2 and TRBJ1-3, with D perhaps TRBD1 (6 bases). Trimming shortened V by 0 bases and J by 0 bases, and 15 bases separated the two germline ends. This CDR3 is 18 amino acids long. CDR1 and CDR2 (germline): SGHAT, FQNNGV. The CDR3 DNA sequence: TGTGCCAGCAGCTTAGATAGAGGGGGACTAATCTCTGGAAACACCATATATTTT. It specifies CASSLDRGGLISGNTIYF.

This clonotype was detected ten times or more. This sequence joins TRBV6-1 and TRBJ1-2; D is ambiguous. The V end was cut by 5 bases, the J end by 4 bases, with 20 bases between. Per germline, CDR1 MNHNS and CDR2 SASEGT. The CDR3 contains 16 residues. The CDR3, as DNA: TGTGCCAGCAGTACCCGGAACCGCCGGGTCCCCTATGGCTACACCTTC. Translated: CASSTRNRRVPYGYTF.

This clonotype was counted at least ten times. The chain recombines TRBV25-1 with TRBJ2-1, with D possibly being TRBD1 or TRBD2 (5 bases each). This CDR3 contains 17 residues. V was cut by 2 bases and J by 5 bases, with 19 bases left in between. Germline V gives CDR1 MGHDK, CDR2 SYGVNS. The CDR3, as DNA: TGTGCCAGCAGTGAACGGCCTCCGGGACGGGGAAACAATGAGCAGTTCTTC. This translates into CASSERPPGRGNNEQFF.

The V call is TRBV28, the J call TRBJ1-5; D is perhaps TRBD1 (5 bases). Germline assignment: CDR1 MDHEN and CDR2 SYDVKM. This CDR3 is built from 18 residues. The germline V and J ends were trimmed by 0 bases and 7 bases, with 22 bases remaining between them. The CDR3 region has the DNA TGTGCCAGCAGTTTATGGGCCTATTCGGTGGGGGGGAAACAGCCCCAGCATTTT. Its protein product is CASSLWAYSVGGKQPQHF.

This clonotype was detected ten times or more. The V gene is TRBV29-1, the J gene TRBJ1-1; 11 nucleotides align to TRBD1. This CDR3 is built from 12 residues. J was trimmed by 4 bases and V by 7 bases; bases with no gene match: 2. From germline, CDR1 is SQVTM and CDR2 ANQGSEA. CDR3 sequence (DNA): TGCAGCGCCGGGACAGGGGGCACTGAAGCTTTCTTT. This codes for CSAGTGGTEAFF.

This clonotype was seen ten or more times. The rearrangement uses TRBV29-1 and TRBJ2-2, with 7 bases identical to TRBD1. CDR3 length: 14 residues. V was pared by 4 bases and J by 1 base, with 3 bases of the junction left unmatched. Germline V gene lookup returns CDR1 SQVTM and CDR2 ANQGSEA. CDR3 loop: CSVAGGRNTGELFF. The DNA of the CDR3 is TGCAGCGTTGCAGGGGGAAGGAACACCGGGGAGCTGTTTTTT.

This clonotype was detected ten times or more. Here the CDR3 DNA reads TGTGCCAGCAGCCCCGAGAACACCGGGGAGCTGTTTTTT. This sequence encodes CASSPENTGELFF. V gene TRBV3-1 combines with J gene TRBJ2-2; D gene ambiguous. The germline CDR1 and CDR2 sequences are LGHDT and YNNKEL (reference sequence). The CDR3 runs 13 residues. V was pared by 4 bases and J by 1 base, with 4 bases between. Full variable domain (outside the CDR3, taken from reference TRBV3-1 and TRBJ2-2): DTAVSQTPKYLVTQMGNDKSIKCEQNLGHDTMYWYKQDSKKFLKIMFSYNNKELIINETVPNRFSPKSPDKAHLNLHINSLELGDSAVYFCASSPENTGELFFGEGSRLTVL.

The rearrangement uses TRBV7-2 and TRBJ1-3; 7 nucleotides align to TRBD1. Germline CDR1 SGHTA, CDR2 FQGNSA. V shed 2 bases, J shed 2 bases, and the junction held 3 bases outside the gene matches. The CDR3 is 15 amino acids. The CDR3 DNA reads TGTGCCAGCAGCTTAAGGCAGGGGGCTGGAAACACCATATATTTT. Translating it yields CASSLRQGAGNTIYF.

This clonotype was seen many times. This rearrangement joins TRBV3-1 to TRBJ2-7; D is perhaps TRBD1 (6 bases). The germline CDR1 and CDR2 sequences are LGHDT and YNNKEL (reference sequence). This CDR3 is 14 amino acids long. V was cut by 5 bases and J by 6 bases, with 17 bases left in between. Written as DNA, the CDR3 is TGTGCCAGCAGCGTTACAGGGTTAGAAAGCGAGCAGTACTTC. This sequence encodes CASSVTGLESEQYF.

There are many counts of this clonotype. The rearrangement joins TRBV29-1 to TRBJ1-2, with D possibly TRBD1 on 6 matching bases. CDR1 is SQVTM and CDR2 is ANQGSEA in the germline V gene. The CDR3 is 12 amino acids. The V end lost 4 bases, the J end lost 8 bases, and 14 bases lay between the germline ends. CDR3 loop: CSVVWGPGGYTF. CDR3 nucleotides: TGCAGCGTTGTTTGGGGGCCGGGAGGCTACACCTTC.

There are many counts of this clonotype. This chain links TRBV29-1 with TRBJ2-3, with 9 bases that match TRBD1. Germline V gene sequence: CDR1 SQVTM, CDR2 ANQGSEA. With 6 bases clipped from V and 0 bases from J, the junction kept 13 bases outside the gene matches. The CDR3 is made up of 17 amino acids. This CDR3 reads CSVLDPWTGESTDTQYF. CDR3 DNA: TGCAGCGTCCTCGATCCCTGGACAGGGGAGAGCACAGATACGCAGTATTTT.

There are many counts of this clonotype. The V gene is TRBV5-1, the J gene TRBJ2-1, with D possibly matching TRBD1 (7 bases). This CDR3 is 14 amino acids long. Germline-derived CDR1 and CDR2 are SGHRS and YFSETQ. V lost 7 bases and J lost 1, with 12 bases in between. The CDR3 DNA reads TGCGCCAGCTCCAGGGGGGATTCCTACAATGAGCAGTTCTTC. Its translation: CASSRGDSYNEQFF.

This clonotype appeared many times. This sequence joins TRBV19 and TRBJ1-5; TRBD1 matches at 8 bases. CDR3 length: 15 amino acids. Trimming cost V 7 bases and J 1 base; bases outside gene matches: 6. Germline-derived CDR1 and CDR2 are LNHDA and SQIVND (reference sequence). The CDR3 nucleotides are TGTGCCAGTACCCTTGGACAGGGAAGCAATCAGCCCCAGCATTTT. This codes for CASTLGQGSNQPQHF.

This clonotype has a count of ten or more. The chain links TRBV29-1 to TRBJ2-6; no reliable D call. Looked up from germline, CDR1 is SQVTM and CDR2 is ANQGSEA. The CDR3 contains 14 residues. Trimming pared 1 base from V and 0 bases from J, leaving 4 bases between. This chain's CDR3 is CSVEVASGANVLTF. The CDR3 DNA follows: TGCAGCGTTGAAGTTGCCTCTGGGGCCAACGTCCTGACTTTC.

This clonotype was picked up many times. This chain connects TRBV28 to TRBJ2-1, with D possibly matching TRBD2 (5 bases). The CDR3 covers 19 residues. V lost 4 bases and J 4 bases, leaving 26 bases between the germline ends. The V gene's germline CDR1 is MDHEN and CDR2 SYDVKM. Here the CDR3 DNA reads TGTGCCAGCAGTTCAATTCGACGCAGCGGATTTTCTGGGTACAATGAGCAGTTCTTC. Amino acids: CASSSIRRSGFSGYNEQFF.

This clonotype has at least ten counts. The V call is TRBV12-3 or TRBV12-4, the J call TRBJ2-4; D perhaps matches TRBD1 (7 bases). V shed 4 bases and J shed 15 bases, with 13 bases lying between them. This CDR3 contains 11 residues. The CDR3 loop reads CASSSGGGRYF. CDR3 nucleotides: TGTGCCAGCAGTTCAGGGGGAGGAAGGTACTTC.

This clonotype was detected many times. This sequence joins TRBV5-1 and TRBJ1-3; D is uncertain. V gave up 6 bases and J gave up 9 bases, with 25 bases separating them. Germline CDR1 reads SGHRS; CDR2 reads YFSETQ. CDR3 length: 16 residues. Written as DNA, the CDR3 is TGCGCCAGCAACTTTGATCAAGGAGAAACCAGATGCACCATATATTTT. Its protein is CASNFDQGETRCTIYF.

The table lists this clonotype with many counts. Possible read error: a much larger clone is one base away. The V gene is TRBV20-1, the J gene TRBJ2-4, with TRBD2 identical over 7 bases. CDR1 DFQATT and CDR2 SNEGSKA come from the germline V gene (reference sequence). V trimming: 6 bases; J trimming: 3 bases; junction bases outside the gene matches: 11. This CDR3 is built from 15 residues. CDR3: CSAPSLSGNKNIQYF. The CDR3 bases are TGCAGTGCCCCGAGCCTCAGCGGGAACAAAAACATTCAGTACTTC.

This clonotype was observed at least ten times. This chain connects TRBV20-1 to TRBJ1-5; TRBD1 agrees at 9 bases. CDR1 and CDR2 from the germline V gene are DFQATT and SNEGSKA (reference sequence). The trim removed 5 bases at V and 3 bases at J, leaving 14 bases unmatched. CDR3 length equals 17 residues. CDR3 in amino acids: CSARPGTGTLNNQPQHF. The CDR3 coding sequence is TGCAGTGCTCGTCCCGGGACAGGGACCCTTAACAATCAGCCCCAGCATTTT.

This clonotype was recorded at least ten times. Here the CDR3 DNA reads TGCGCCAGCAGCCCGGGCCAGCAAAACACCGGGGAGCTGTTTTTT. Translated, it gives CASSPGQQNTGELFF. V usage is TRBV5-1 and J usage is TRBJ2-2; the D is unclear. Germline CDR1 is SGHRS and CDR2 is YFSETQ. V shed 4 bases and J shed 2 bases, with 12 bases lying between them. The CDR3 covers 15 residues.

This clonotype was detected many times. The rearrangement links TRBV5-1 to TRBJ2-1; 9 bases map to TRBD2. Germline assignment: CDR1 SGHRS and CDR2 YFSETQ. The CDR3 contains 15 residues. J gave up 2 bases and V 2 bases, and 2 bases lay outside the gene matches. The CDR3 sequence is CASSFSGGTYNEQFF. As DNA, the CDR3 is TGCGCCAGCAGCTTTAGCGGGGGAACCTACAATGAGCAGTTCTTC.

At least ten counts were recorded for this clonotype. The CDR3, as DNA: TGTGCCAGCGGTACTAGCGGGGGGGGCAATGAGCAGTTCTTC. Translated, it gives CASGTSGGGNEQFF. The rearrangement uses TRBV6-2 or TRBV6-3 and TRBJ2-1, with TRBD2 identical over 13 bases. The V and J ends lost 8 bases and 6 bases, in that order; junction bases with no gene match: 4. CDR1 is MNHEY and CDR2 is SVGEGT in the germline V gene. This CDR3 is 14 amino acids long.